This is a list of T cell receptor beta chains from one sample in a study of identical twins. MiXCR, applied by TCRdb to the 5' RACE reads, yields one record per CDR3 protein. Among about 470,000 distinct CDR3 sequences listed, approximately 24% were seen once. The data were also submitted as part of a second study, on T cells expressing NK-cell markers.

The sample comprised CD4+ T cells sorted from blood. The receptors derive from a woman under 30 in good health. Each CDR3 is given with its conserved first and last residue. Clone sizes are given selectively: once, few, many, or a class where the clone is expanded.

j_call v_call clone_size cdr3_aa
TRBJ2-6 TRBV30 few CAWSVSKVRWSHSGANVLTF
TRBJ2-1 TRBV11-2 - CASSLEMGTGGQFF
TRBJ1-2 TRBV3-1 few CASSQETSSTVYYGYTF
TRBJ1-2 TRBV12-3/TRBV12-4 few CASSPPAPYGYTF
TRBJ1-5 TRBV20-1 - CSASRGQWQPQHF
TRBJ2-3 TRBV20-1 few CSAWGQGANSGRNTDTQYF
TRBJ2-1 TRBV19 - CASSSKRELHEQFF
TRBJ2-7 TRBV10-3 few CAISEGATQAYEQYF
TRBJ2-2 TRBV3-1 - CASSPRDRGRTGELFF
TRBJ2-7 TRBV10-3 - CAISGQGNYEQYF
TRBJ2-7 TRBV20-1 few CSAKTGYYEQYF
TRBJ1-3 TRBV5-5 few CASSLVGVSSGNTIYF
TRBJ2-1 TRBV7-9 - CASSQGRKTYNEQFF
TRBJ2-7 TRBV20-1 few CSALGLYEQYF
TRBJ1-4 TRBV7-2 few CASSPAFRAEKLFF
TRBJ2-3 TRBV13 - CASMGRGATDTQYF
TRBJ1-3 TRBV6-1 - CASTLAEGFGGNTIYF
TRBJ2-3 TRBV5-4 - CASSLRTSVTTDTQYF
TRBJ2-3 TRBV7-2 - CASSWAGLAGDTQYF
TRBJ2-7 TRBV27 few CASSPFGTGTTYEQYF
TRBJ1-1 TRBV7-2 - CASSLGAGGGSTEAFF
TRBJ1-1 TRBV7-2 - CASSTAGEGTEAFF
TRBJ2-1 TRBV7-9 - CASSLALAGVYNEQFF
TRBJ2-1 TRBV7-9 - CASSSRQGPYNEQFF